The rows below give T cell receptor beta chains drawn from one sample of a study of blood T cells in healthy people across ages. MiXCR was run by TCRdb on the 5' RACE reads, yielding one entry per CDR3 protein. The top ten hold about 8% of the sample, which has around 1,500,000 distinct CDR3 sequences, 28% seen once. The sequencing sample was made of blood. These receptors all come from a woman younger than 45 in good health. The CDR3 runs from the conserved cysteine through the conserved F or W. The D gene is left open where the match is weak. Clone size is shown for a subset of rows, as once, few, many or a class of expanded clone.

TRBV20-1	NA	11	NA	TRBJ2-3	TGCAGTGCTCCTAACACAGATACGCAGTATTTT	CSAPNTDTQYF
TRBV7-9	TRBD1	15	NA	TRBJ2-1	TGTGCCAGCAGCTTAGGGACAGGTATGAACAATGAGCGGTTCTTC	CASSLGTGMNNERFF
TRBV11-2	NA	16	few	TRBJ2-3	TGTGCCAGCAGCTTACTAGCCGGGTTTAGCACAGATACGCAGTATTTT	CASSLLAGFSTDTQYF
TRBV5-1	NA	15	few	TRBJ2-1	TGCGCCAGCAGCTTGGACGATAGATGGGAGAATGAGCAGTTCTTC	CASSLDDRWENEQFF
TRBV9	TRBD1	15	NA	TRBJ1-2	TGTGCCAGCAGCGACGTGACAGGGGGTATCGGTGGCTACAACTTC	CASSDVTGGIGGYNF
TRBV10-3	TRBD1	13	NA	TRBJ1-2	TGTGCCATCAGAGGGACAGAGGCCTATGGCTACACCTTC	CAIRGTEAYGYTF
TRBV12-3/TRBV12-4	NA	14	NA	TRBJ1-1	TGTGCCAGCTGGGAGGGAGGGCTTTTCACTGAAGCTTTCTTT	CASWEGGLFTEAFF
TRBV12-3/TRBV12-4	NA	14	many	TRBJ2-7	TGTGCCAGCAGCCCCGGAGGGAAAACCTACGAGCAGTACTTC	CASSPGGKTYEQYF
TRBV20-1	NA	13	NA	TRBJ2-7	TGCAGTGCTGCCGGGACCCCGTCCTACGAGCAGTACTTC	CSAAGTPSYEQYF
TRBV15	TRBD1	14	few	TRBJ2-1	TGTGCCACCAGCAGACAGGGCCAGGGGGATGAGCAGTTCTTC	CATSRQGQGDEQFF
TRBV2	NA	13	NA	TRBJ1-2	TGTGCCAGCAGTGAAGAACACACCTATGGCTACACCTTC	CASSEEHTYGYTF
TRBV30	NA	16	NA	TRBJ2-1	TGTGCCTGGAGTGCTAGGGGACCTAGTTTAAAAAATGAGCAGTTCTTC	CAWSARGPSLKNEQFF
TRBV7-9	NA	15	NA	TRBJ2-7	TGTGCCAGCAGTCCGGACCCGACGCTGACCTACGAGCAGTACTTC	CASSPDPTLTYEQYF
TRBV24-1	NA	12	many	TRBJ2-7	TGTGCCACCAGGGGACCAAGCTACGAGCAGTACTTC	CATRGPSYEQYF
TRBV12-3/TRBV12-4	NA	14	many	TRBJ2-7	TGTGCCAGCAGTTTTGGGCAGGGAATCTACGAGCAGTACTTC	CASSFGQGIYEQYF
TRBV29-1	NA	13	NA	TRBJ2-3	TGCAGCGTTGATAGCGGTTTCACAGATACGCAGTATTTT	CSVDSGFTDTQYF
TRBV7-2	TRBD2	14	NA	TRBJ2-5	TGTGCCAGCAGCCTAAGCGGGGGCCCAGAGACCCAGTACTTC	CASSLSGGPETQYF
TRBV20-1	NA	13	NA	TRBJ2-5	TGCAGTGCTAGACGAGGGGGCGGGGGGACCCAGTACTTC	CSARRGGGGTQYF
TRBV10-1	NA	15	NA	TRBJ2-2	TGCGCCAGCAGTGAAGCCCAAGGAGGCACCGGGGAGCTGTTTTTT	CASSEAQGGTGELFF
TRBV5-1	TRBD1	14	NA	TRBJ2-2	TGCGCCAGCAGCTCGGGCCAGGGGGACGGGGAGCTGTTTTTT	CASSSGQGDGELFF
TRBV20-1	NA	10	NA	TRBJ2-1	TGCAGTGCTATCCAGGATGAGCAGTTCTTC	CSAIQDEQFF
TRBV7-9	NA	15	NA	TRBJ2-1	TGTGCCAGCAGCTTCACCTTGGGGGCCGCCGGTGAGCAGTTCTTC	CASSFTLGAAGEQFF
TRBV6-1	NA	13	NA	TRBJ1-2	TGTGCCACCCCCCCCGGGGTTGGCTATGGCTACACCTTC	CATPPGVGYGYTF
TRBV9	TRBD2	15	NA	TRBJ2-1	TGTGCCAGCAGCCCCCAGCTAGCGGCCTACAATGAGCAGTTCTTC	CASSPQLAAYNEQFF
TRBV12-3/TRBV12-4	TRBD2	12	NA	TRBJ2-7	TGTGCCAGCAGGGCCAATAGCGGGAGTATGTACTTC	CASRANSGSMYF
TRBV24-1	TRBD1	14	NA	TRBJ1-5	TGTGCCACCAGGACGGGACAGGTCAATCAGCCCCAGCATTTT	CATRTGQVNQPQHF
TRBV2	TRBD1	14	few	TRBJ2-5	TGTGCCAGCAACTCCGGACAGGGACTAGAGACCCAGTACTTC	CASNSGQGLETQYF
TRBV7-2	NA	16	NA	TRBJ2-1	TGTGCCAGCAGCTTCCCCTCGACTCTTAAACGCAATGAGCAGTTCTTC	CASSFPSTLKRNEQFF
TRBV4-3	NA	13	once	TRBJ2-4	TGCGCCAGCAGCCAAGAGACAGCAGACATTCAGTACTTC	CASSQETADIQYF
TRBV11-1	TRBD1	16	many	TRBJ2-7	TGTGCCAGCAGCTTCGACGGGACAGGAGTTTCCTACGAGCAGTACTTC	CASSFDGTGVSYEQYF
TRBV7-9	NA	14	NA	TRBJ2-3	TGTGCCACGTTGAGCCTAGGGAACACAGATACGCAGTATTTT	CATLSLGNTDTQYF
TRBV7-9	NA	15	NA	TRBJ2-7	TGTGCCAGCACCTCGGTGGGGACACCAACTTACGAGCAGTACTTC	CASTSVGTPTYEQYF
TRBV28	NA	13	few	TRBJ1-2	TGTGCCAGCAGTCCTCGGGGTTACTATGGCTACACCTTC	CASSPRGYYGYTF
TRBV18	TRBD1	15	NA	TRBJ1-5	TGTGCCAGCTCACCACGCTCAGGACAGGGGGGTACGAAGCATTTT	CASSPRSGQGGTKHF
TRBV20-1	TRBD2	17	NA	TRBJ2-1	TGCAGTGCTAGATCCGGGACTAGCGGGAGCTCCTACAATGAGCAGTTCTTC	CSARSGTSGSSYNEQFF
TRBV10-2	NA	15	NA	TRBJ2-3	TGCGCCAGCACCCCCGGGCCGCTTAGCACAGATACGCAGTATTTT	CASTPGPLSTDTQYF
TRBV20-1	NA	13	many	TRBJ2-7	TGCAGTGCCAAGACAGCCAGCTCCTACGAGCAGTACTTC	CSAKTASSYEQYF
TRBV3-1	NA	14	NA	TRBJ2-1	TGTGCCAGCAGCCAAGACTATTCCTACAATGAGCAGTTCTTC	CASSQDYSYNEQFF
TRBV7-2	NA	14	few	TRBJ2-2	TGTGCCAGCAGGCCTCGGAACGCTCGCGGGGAGCTGTTTTTT	CASRPRNARGELFF
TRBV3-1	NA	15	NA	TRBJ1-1	TGTGCCAGCAGCCAGCGCGGGGGGGGGAATACTGAAGCTTTCTTT	CASSQRGGGNTEAFF
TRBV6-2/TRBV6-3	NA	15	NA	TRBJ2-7	TGTGCCAGCAGCCCTGGACTGGAGCTCTCCTACGAGCAGTACTTC	CASSPGLELSYEQYF
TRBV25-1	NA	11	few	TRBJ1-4	TGTGCCAGCACCCCGGGGGAAAAACTGTTTTTT	CASTPGEKLFF
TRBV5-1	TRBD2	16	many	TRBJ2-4	TGCGCCAGCAGCTTGACTAGCGGGGCGGCAAAAAACATTCAGTACTTC	CASSLTSGAAKNIQYF
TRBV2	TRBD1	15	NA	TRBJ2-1	TGTGCCAGCAGAGGACAGGGGGTGCTGTACAATGAGCAGTTCTTC	CASRGQGVLYNEQFF
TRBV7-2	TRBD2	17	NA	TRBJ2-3	TGTGCCAGCAGTTCCCCACCAAGGGCGGGGGGCGGGAATACGCAGTATTTT	CASSSPPRAGGGNTQYF
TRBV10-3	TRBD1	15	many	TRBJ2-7	TGTGCCATCAGTGCCAAGGGACAGGGTCTCTACGAGCAGTACTTC	CAISAKGQGLYEQYF
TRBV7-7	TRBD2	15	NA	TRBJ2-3	TGTGCCAGCAGCCAGGGACTAATCGGCGCCGATACGCAGTATTTT	CASSQGLIGADTQYF
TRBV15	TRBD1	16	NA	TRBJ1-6	TGTGGCACCAGCAGAGATTGGGACAGGGGTAATTCACCCCTCCACTTT	CGTSRDWDRGNSPLHF